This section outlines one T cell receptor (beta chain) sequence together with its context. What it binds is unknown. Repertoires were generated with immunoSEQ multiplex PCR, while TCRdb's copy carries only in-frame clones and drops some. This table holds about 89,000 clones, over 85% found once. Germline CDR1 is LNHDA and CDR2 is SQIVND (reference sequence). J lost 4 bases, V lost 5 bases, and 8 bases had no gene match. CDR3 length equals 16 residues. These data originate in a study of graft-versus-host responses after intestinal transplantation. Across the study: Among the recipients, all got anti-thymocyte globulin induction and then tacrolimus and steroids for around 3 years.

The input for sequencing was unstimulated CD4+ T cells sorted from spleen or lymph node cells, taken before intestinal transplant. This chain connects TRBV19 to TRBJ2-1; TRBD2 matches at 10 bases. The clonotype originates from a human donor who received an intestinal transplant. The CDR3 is CASSLRTSGIYNEQFF. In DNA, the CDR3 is TGTGCCAGTAGTCTTAGGACTAGCGGTATATACAATGAGCAGTTCTTC. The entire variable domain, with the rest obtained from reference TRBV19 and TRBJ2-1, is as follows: DGGITQSPKYLFRKEGQNVTLSCEQNLNHDAMYWYRQDPGQGLRLIYYSQIVNDFQKGDIAEGYSVSREKKESFPLTVTSAQKNPTAFYLCASSLRTSGIYNEQFFGPGTRLTVL.